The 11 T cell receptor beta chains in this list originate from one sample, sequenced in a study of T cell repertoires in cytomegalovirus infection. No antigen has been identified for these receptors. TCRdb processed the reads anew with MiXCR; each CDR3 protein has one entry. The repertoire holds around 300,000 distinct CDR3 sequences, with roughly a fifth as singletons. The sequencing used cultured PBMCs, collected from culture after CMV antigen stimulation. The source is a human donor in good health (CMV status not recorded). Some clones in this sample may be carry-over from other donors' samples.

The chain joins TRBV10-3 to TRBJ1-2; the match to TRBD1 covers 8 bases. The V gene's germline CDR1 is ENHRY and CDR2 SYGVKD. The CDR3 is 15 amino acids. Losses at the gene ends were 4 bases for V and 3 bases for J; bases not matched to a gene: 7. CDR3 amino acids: CAISAAKDRDYGYTF. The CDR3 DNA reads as TGTGCCATCAGTGCGGCCAAGGACAGGGACTATGGCTACACCTTC.

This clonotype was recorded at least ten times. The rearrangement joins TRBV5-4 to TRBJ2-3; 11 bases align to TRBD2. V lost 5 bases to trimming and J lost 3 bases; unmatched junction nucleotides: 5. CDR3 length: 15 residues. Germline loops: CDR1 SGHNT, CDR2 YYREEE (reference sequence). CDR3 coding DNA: TGTGCCAGCAGGCGTGGGACTAGCGGAACAGATACGCAGTATTTT. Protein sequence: CASRRGTSGTDTQYF. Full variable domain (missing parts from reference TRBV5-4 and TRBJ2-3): ETGVTQSPTHLIKTRGQQVTLRCSSQSGHNTVSWYQQALGQGPQFIFQYYREEENGRGNFPPRFSGLQFPNYSSELNVNALELDDSALYLCASRRGTSGTDTQYFGPGTRLTVL.

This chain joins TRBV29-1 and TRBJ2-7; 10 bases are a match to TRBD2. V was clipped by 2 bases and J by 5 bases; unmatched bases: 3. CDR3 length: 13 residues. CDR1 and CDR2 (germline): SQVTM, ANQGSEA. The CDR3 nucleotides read TGCAGCGTTGAACTAGCGGGAGTAAACGAGCAGTACGTC. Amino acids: CSVELAGVNEQYV.

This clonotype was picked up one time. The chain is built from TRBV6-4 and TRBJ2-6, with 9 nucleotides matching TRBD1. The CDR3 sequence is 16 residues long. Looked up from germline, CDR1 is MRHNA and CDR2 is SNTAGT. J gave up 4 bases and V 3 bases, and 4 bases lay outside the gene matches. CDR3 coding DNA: TGTGCCAGCAGTGAACAGGGGGCAACCGGGGCCAACGTCCTGACTTTC. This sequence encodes CASSEQGATGANVLTF.

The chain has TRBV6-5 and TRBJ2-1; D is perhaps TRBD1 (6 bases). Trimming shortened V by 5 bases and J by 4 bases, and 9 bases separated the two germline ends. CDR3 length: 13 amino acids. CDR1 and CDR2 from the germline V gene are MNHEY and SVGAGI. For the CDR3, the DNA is TGTGCCAGCAGTCAAGGACAGTACAATGAGCAGTTCTTC. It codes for CASSQGQYNEQFF.

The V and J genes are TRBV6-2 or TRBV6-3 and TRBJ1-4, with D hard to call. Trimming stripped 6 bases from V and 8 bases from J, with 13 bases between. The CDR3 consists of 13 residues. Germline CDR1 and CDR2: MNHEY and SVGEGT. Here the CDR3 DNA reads TGTGCCAGCAGGATGAGCCGGCCCGAAAAACTGTTTTTT. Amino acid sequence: CASRMSRPEKLFF.

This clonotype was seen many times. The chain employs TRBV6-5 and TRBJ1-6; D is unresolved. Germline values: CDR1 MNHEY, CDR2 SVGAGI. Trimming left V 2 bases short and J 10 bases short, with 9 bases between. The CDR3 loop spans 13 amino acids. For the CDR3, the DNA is TGTGCCAGCAGTTACACCAACGGATCACCCCTCCACTTT. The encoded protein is CASSYTNGSPLHF.

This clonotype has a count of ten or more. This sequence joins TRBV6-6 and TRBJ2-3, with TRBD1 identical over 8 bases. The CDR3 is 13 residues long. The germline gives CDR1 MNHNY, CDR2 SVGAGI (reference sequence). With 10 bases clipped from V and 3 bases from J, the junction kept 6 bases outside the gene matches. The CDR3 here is CATRTGSTDTQYF. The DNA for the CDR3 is TGTGCCACACGGACAGGGTCTACAGATACGCAGTATTTT.

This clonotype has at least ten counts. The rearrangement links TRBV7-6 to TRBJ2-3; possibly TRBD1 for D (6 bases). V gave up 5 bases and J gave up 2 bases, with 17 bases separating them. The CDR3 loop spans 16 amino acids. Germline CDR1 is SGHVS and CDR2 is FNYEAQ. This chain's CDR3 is CASSVKPGHLTDTQYF. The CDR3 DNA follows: TGTGCCAGCAGCGTAAAACCGGGACACCTCACAGATACGCAGTATTTT.

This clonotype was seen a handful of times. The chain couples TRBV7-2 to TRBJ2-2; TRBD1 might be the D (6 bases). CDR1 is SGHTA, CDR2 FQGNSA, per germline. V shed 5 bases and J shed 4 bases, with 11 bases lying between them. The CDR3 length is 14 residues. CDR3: CASSLYRVTGELFF. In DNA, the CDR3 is TGTGCCAGCAGCCTGTACAGGGTCACCGGGGAGCTGTTTTTT.

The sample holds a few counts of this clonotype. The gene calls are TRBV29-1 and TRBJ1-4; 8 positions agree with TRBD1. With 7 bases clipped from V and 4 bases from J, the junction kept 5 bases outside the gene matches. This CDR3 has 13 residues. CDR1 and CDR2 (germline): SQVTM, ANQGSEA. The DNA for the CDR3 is TGCAGCGGACAGGGGCCCAATAATGAAAAACTGTTTTTT. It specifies CSGQGPNNEKLFF.